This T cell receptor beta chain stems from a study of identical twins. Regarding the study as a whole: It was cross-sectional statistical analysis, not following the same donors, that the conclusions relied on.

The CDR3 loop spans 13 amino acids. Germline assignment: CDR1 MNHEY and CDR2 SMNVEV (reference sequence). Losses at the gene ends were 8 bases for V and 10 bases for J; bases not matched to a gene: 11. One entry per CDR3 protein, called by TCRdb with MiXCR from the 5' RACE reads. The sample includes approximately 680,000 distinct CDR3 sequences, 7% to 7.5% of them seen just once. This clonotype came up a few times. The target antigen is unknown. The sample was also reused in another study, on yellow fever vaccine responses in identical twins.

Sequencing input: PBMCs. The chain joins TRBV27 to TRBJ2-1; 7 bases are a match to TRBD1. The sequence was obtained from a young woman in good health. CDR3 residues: CASSWDSIEEQFF. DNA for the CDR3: TGTGCCAGCTCCTGGGACAGCATCGAGGAGCAGTTCTTC.